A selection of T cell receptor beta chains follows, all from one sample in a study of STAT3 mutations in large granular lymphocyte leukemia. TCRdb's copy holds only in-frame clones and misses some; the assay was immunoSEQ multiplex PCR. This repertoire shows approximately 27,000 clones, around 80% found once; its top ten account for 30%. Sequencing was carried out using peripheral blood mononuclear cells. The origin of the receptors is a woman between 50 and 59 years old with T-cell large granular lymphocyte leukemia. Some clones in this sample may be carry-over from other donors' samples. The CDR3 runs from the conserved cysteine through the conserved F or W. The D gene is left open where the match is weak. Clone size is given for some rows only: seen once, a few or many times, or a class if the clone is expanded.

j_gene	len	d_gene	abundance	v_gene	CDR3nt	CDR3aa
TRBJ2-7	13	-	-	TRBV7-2	TGTGCCAGCAGCTGGGACTTGGAGTACGAGCAGTACTTC	CASSWDLEYEQYF
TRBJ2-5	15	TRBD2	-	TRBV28	TGTGCCAGCAGTTTGTCCAGCGGGAGCCGAGAGACCCAGTACTTC	CASSLSSGSRETQYF
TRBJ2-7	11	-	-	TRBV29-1	TGCAGCGTTGAGGTCTTCTACGAGCAGTACTTC	CSVEVFYEQYF
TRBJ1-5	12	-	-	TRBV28	TGTGCCAGCAGTTTATTGGGGAAACCCCAGCATTTT	CASSLLGKPQHF
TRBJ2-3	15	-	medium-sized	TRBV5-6	TGTGCCAGCAGCACCGGGCCCACTAGCACAGATACGCAGTATTTT	CASSTGPTSTDTQYF
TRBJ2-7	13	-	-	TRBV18	TGTGCCAGCTCACCACGGCAGAACTACGAGCAGTACTTC	CASSPRQNYEQYF
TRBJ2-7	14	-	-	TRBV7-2	TGTGCCAGCAGCTTGCAGACTGGATCCTACGAGCAGTACTTC	CASSLQTGSYEQYF
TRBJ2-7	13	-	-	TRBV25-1	TGTGCCAGCAGCCTCTCCCGGGGGTACGAGCAGTACTTC	CASSLSRGYEQYF
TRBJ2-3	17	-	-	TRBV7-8	TGTGCCAGCAGCTTGTGGGACTCTCAATCTAGCACAGATACGCAGTATTTT	CASSLWDSQSSTDTQYF
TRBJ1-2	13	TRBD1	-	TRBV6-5	TGTGCCACAACCGGGACAGACCGTCTGGGCTACACCTTC	CATTGTDRLGYTF
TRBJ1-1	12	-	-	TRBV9	TGTGCCAGCAGCCCGAGTGAGGGGCAAGCTTTCTTT	CASSPSEGQAFF
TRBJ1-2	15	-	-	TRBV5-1	TGCGCCAGCAGCTTGGGTCGGTCGAATAACTATGGCTACACCTTC	CASSLGRSNNYGYTF
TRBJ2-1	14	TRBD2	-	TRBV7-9	TGTGCCAGCAGCAGCGGGAGCTCCTACAATGAGCAGTTCTTC	CASSSGSSYNEQFF
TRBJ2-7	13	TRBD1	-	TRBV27	TGTGCCAGTCGAAAAGGGGGCCTCTACGAGCAGTACTTC	CASRKGGLYEQYF
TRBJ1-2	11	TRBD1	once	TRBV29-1	TGCAGCGTTGAATCAGGGGGAGGCTACACCTTC	CSVESGGGYTF
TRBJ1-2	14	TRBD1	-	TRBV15	TGTGCCACCAGCGTCCCGGGACAGTTCTATGGCTACACCTTC	CATSVPGQFYGYTF
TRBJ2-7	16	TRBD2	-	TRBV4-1	TGCGCCAGCAGCCAAGATGACGGTGGGGACTACTACGAGCAGTACTTC	CASSQDDGGDYYEQYF
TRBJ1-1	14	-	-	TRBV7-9	TGTGCCAGCAGCTTAGAGCTCAAGAACACTGAAGCTTTCTTT	CASSLELKNTEAFF
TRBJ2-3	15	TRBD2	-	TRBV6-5	TGTGCCAGCAGTCCCTTGGCGGGAGCGGCAGATACGCAGTATTTT	CASSPLAGAADTQYF
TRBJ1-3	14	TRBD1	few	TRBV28	TGTGCCAGCAGAAGGACAGGGAGTGGAAACACCATATATTTT	CASRRTGSGNTIYF
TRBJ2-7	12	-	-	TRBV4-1	TGCGCCAGCAGCCAAGGCCTCAACGAGCAGTACTTC	CASSQGLNEQYF
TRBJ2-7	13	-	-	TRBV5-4	TGTGCCAGCAGCCCCTCTGGAGGAATGGTGCAGTACTTC	CASSPSGGMVQYF
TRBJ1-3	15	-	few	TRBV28	TGTGCCAGCAGTTTACGAGACAGCTCTGGAAACACCATATATTTT	CASSLRDSSGNTIYF
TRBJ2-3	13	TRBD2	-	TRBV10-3	TGTGCCATCAGTGAGCGGGAGGGCCGTACGCAGTATTTT	CAISEREGRTQYF
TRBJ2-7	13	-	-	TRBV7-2	TGTGCCAGCAGCTTCAACAGGAACTACGAGCAGTACTTC	CASSFNRNYEQYF
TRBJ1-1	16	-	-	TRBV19	TGTGCCAGTAGTATTGGATCGCGGCGACTAAACACTGAAGCTTTCTTT	CASSIGSRRLNTEAFF
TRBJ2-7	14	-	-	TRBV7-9	TGTGCCAGCAGCTTAGCTCCAGCCAGATACGAGCAGTACTTC	CASSLAPARYEQYF
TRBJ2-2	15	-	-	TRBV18	TGTGCCAGCTCAGAGAGGAGGGCGGACACCGGGGAGCTGTTTTTT	CASSERRADTGELFF
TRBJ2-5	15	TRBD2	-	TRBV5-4	TGTGCCAGCAGCTTTGCGACTAGCGGGAGGGAGACCCAGTACTTC	CASSFATSGRETQYF
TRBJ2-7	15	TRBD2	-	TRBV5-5	TGTGCCAGCAGCTTGGAAGTGACTAGCGGCTACGAGCAGTACTTC	CASSLEVTSGYEQYF
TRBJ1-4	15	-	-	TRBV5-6	TGTGCCAGCAGCTTGGCCGGACAGATGGATGAAAAACTGTTTTTT	CASSLAGQMDEKLFF
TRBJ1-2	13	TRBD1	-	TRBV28	TGTGCCAGCAGTACGACAGGGGGCTATGGCTACACCTTC	CASSTTGGYGYTF
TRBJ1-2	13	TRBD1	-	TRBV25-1	TGTGCCAGCAGTGAACCCAACAGGGGAGACTACACCTTC	CASSEPNRGDYTF
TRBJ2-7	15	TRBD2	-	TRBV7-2	TGTGCCAGCAGCGACGCACTAGCGGGAGTATACGAGCAGTACTTC	CASSDALAGVYEQYF
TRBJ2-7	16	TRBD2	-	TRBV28	TGTGCCAGCAGTCCTTCGGGGACTAGCGGCAACTACGAGCAGTACTTC	CASSPSGTSGNYEQYF
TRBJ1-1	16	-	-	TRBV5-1	TGCGCCAGCAGCTTAGGGCAGGTCAATTTGAACACTGAAGCTTTCTTT	CASSLGQVNLNTEAFF
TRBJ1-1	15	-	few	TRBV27	TGTGCCAGCAGTTTATATGGCAGTCCGAACACTGAAGCTTTCTTT	CASSLYGSPNTEAFF
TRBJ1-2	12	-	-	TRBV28	TGTGCCAGCAGTTCTCTCCTCTTGGGCTACACCTTC	CASSSLLLGYTF
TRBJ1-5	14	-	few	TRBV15	TGTGCCACCAGCAGCCAGGGAAGGGGTCAGCCCCAGCATTTT	CATSSQGRGQPQHF
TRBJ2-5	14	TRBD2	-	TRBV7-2	TGTGCCAGCAGCTTAGAACTGGCGGGAGGGACCCAGTACTTC	CASSLELAGGTQYF
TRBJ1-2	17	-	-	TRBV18	TGTGCCAGCTCACCTAGGGACCTCCGGGCGGGTAACTATGGCTACACCTTC	CASSPRDLRAGNYGYTF
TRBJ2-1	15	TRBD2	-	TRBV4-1	TGCGCCAGCAGCCAAGAAGGGGCGGGAGGGAATGAGCAGTTCTTC	CASSQEGAGGNEQFF
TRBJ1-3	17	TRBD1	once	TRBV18	TGTGCCAGCTCACCAACCTCCGGGACAGTCTCTGGAAACACCATATATTTT	CASSPTSGTVSGNTIYF
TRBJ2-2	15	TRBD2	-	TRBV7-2	TGTGCCAGCAGCCGAGCGGGAGCGGGAGCCGGGGAGCTGTTTTTT	CASSRAGAGAGELFF
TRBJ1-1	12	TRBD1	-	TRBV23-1	TGCGCCAGCAGTCCGACAGGGCTTGAAGCTTTCTTT	CASSPTGLEAFF
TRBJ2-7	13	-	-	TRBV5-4	TGTGCCAGCAGCTTGGTACAGCAAGACGAGCAGTACTTC	CASSLVQQDEQYF
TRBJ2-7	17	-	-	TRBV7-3	TGTGCCAGCAGCTTAAGTTCCAGGGTGCCCGGATTGGACGAGCAGTACTTC	CASSLSSRVPGLDEQYF
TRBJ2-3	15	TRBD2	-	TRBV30	TGTGCCTGGAGCCTTACTAGCGCCAACACAGATACGCAGTATTTT	CAWSLTSANTDTQYF
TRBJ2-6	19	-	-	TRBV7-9	TGTGCCAGCAGCGGCCGGGACACCTTAAATGCCCCTGGGGCCAACGTCCTGACTTTC	CASSGRDTLNAPGANVLTF
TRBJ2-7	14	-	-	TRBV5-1	TGCGCCAGCAGCACCCGAGGTTCGACCTACGAGCAGTACTTC	CASSTRGSTYEQYF
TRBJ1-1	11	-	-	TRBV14	TGTGCCAGCAGCCAAAGGGCTGAAGCTTTCTTT	CASSQRAEAFF
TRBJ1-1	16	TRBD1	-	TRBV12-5	TGTGCTAGTGGTTTGGTAGTAGGACAGGGGGCGACTGAAGCTTTCTTT	CASGLVVGQGATEAFF
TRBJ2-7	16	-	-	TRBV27	TGTGCCAGCAGACTTAAAGCGACCTTAGGCGCCTACGAGCAGTACTTC	CASRLKATLGAYEQYF
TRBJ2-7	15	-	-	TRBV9	TGTGCCAGCAGCCGAACAGCGCAGAGGGGTTACGAGCAGTACTTC	CASSRTAQRGYEQYF
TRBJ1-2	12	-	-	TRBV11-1	TGTGCCAGCAGCGGGACGGCAAATGGCTACACCTTC	CASSGTANGYTF